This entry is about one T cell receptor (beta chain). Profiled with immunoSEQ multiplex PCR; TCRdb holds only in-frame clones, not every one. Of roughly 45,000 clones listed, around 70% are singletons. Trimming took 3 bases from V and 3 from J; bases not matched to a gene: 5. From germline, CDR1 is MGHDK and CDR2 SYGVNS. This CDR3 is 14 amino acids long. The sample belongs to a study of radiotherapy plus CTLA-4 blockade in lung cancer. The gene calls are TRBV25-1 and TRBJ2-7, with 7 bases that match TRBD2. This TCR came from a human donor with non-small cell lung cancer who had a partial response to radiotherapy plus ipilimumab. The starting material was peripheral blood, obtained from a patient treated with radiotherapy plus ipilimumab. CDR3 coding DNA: TGTGCCAGCAGTGAGGCGGGAGAGGGCTACGAGCAGTACTTC. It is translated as CASSEAGEGYEQYF.